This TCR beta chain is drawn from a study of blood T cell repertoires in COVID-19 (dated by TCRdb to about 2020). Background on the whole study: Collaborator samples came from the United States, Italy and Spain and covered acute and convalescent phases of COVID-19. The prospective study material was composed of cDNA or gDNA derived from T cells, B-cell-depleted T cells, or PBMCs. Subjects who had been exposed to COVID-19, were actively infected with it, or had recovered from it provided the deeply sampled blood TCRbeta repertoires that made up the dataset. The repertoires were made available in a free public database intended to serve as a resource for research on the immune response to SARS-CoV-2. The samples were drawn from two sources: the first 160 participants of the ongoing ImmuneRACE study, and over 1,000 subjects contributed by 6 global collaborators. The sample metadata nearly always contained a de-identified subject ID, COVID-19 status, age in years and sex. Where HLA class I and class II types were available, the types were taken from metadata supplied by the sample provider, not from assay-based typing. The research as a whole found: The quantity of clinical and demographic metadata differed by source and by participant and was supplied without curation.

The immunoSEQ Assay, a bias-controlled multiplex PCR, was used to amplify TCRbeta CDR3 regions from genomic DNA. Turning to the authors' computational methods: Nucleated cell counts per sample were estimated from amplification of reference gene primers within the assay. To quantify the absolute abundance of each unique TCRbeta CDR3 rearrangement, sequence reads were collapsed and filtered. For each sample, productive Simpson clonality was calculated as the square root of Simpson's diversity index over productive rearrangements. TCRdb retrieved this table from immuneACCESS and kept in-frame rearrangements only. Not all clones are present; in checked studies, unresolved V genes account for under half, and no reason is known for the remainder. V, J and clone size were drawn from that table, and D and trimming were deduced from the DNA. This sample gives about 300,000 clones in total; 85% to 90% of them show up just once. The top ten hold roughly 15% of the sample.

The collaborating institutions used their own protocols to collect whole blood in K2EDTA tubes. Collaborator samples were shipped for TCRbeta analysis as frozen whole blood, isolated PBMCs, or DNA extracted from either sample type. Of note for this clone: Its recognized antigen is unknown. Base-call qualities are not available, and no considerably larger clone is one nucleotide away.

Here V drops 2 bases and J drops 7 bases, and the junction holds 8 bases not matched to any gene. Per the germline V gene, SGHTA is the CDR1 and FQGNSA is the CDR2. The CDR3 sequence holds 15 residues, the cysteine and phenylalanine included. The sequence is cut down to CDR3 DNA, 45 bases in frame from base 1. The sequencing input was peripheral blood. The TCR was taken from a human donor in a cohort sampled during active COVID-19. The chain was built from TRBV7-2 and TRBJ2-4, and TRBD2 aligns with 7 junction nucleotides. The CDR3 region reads CASSLRPSGGNIQYF. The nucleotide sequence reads TGTGCCAGCAGCTTAAGACCGTCCGGGGGGAACATTCAGTACTTC.